Listed here are 15 T cell receptor beta chains from one sample, sequenced in a study of blood T cell repertoires in COVID-19. Clones were sequenced by immunoSEQ multiplex PCR, and TCRdb holds only the in-frame ones, with some missing. The sample consists of approximately 97,000 clones, around four fifths of them appearing once. The sequenced sample consisted of peripheral blood. These receptors all come from a man in his sixties with active or convalescent COVID-19.

This chain joins TRBV27 and TRBJ2-5; no reliable D call. The V end lost 0 bases, the J end lost 2 bases, and 7 bases lay between the germline ends. This CDR3 region has 14 residues. Per the germline V gene, CDR1 is MNHEY and CDR2 is SMNVEV (reference sequence). CDR3 nucleotide sequence: TGTGCCAGCAGTTTATCTGGCAGACAAGAGACCCAGTACTTC. It specifies CASSLSGRQETQYF.

The genes are TRBV6-5 and TRBJ1-3; the match to TRBD1 covers 10 bases. CDR1 is MNHEY and CDR2 is SVGAGI in the germline V gene. V lost 6 bases and J lost 0; bases outside the gene matches: 2. The CDR3 is 15 amino acids. The CDR3 reads CASRRDRGSGNTIYF. CDR3 bases: TGTGCCAGCAGACGGGACAGGGGCTCTGGAAACACCATATATTTT.

The CDR3 spells CAWSPTGAAYSNQPQHF. The CDR3 bases are TGTGCCTGGAGTCCGACAGGGGCCGCGTATAGCAATCAGCCCCAGCATTTT. This sequence joins TRBV30 and TRBJ1-5; TRBD1 agrees at 8 bases. V shed 2 bases, J shed 0 bases, and the junction held 9 bases outside the gene matches. Germline V gene lookup returns CDR1 GTSNPN and CDR2 SVGIG (reference sequence). The CDR3 has 17 residues.

The J gene is TRBJ1-1, the V gene TRBV5-5, with a weak D call TRBD1 (6 bases). CDR3 length: 15 amino acids. Trimming cost V 0 bases and J 2 bases, with 11 bases left between them. CDR1 is SGHKS and CDR2 is YYEKEE in the germline V gene (reference sequence). CDR3 region: CASSLARGGNTEAFF. CDR3 nucleotides: TGTGCCAGCAGCTTGGCCAGGGGTGGAAACACTGAAGCTTTCTTT.

This clone appeared a few times. The chain combines TRBV18 with TRBJ2-4, with 11 nucleotides matching TRBD2. This CDR3 region has 17 residues. The germline V gene encodes CDR1 KGHSH and CDR2 LQKENI. J lost 0 bases, V lost 5 bases, and 6 bases had no gene match. This CDR3 reads CASSEGTSGTAKNIQYF. CDR3 DNA: TGTGCCAGCTCAGAGGGGACTAGCGGAACAGCCAAAAACATTCAGTACTTC.

The chain has TRBV5-1 and TRBJ2-2; 8 bases line up with TRBD1. Germline V CDR1 and CDR2: SGHRS, YFSETQ. Trimming removed 2 bases from V and 5 bases from J; junction bases left unmatched: 11. The CDR3 consists of 17 residues. This chain's CDR3 is CASSFHPPGQETGELFF. The DNA for the CDR3 is TGCGCCAGCAGCTTCCACCCCCCGGGACAGGAGACCGGGGAGCTGTTTTTT.

This clone was observed a handful of times. Written as DNA, the CDR3 is TGTGCCAGCAGCTCCCAGTGGGGGGATAATGAGCAGTTCTTC. Translating gives CASSSQWGDNEQFF. The chain combines TRBV11-2 with TRBJ2-1; possibly TRBD2 for D (6 bases). The CDR3 is made up of 14 amino acids. The V end lost 4 bases, the J end lost 7 bases, and 14 bases lay between the germline ends. CDR1 is SGHAT and CDR2 is FQNNGV in the germline V gene.

This clone was recorded many times. This sequence joins TRBV9 and TRBJ2-7; D possibly corresponds to TRBD2 (6 bases). The CDR3 is made up of 14 amino acids. Germline V gene data show CDR1 as SGDLS and CDR2 as YYNGEE. Deletions cut 4 bases from V and 4 bases from J, with 15 bases between. In nucleotides, the CDR3 is TGTGCCAGCAGCCCGTACGGGAGCGTGTACGAGCAGTACTTC. Translated, it gives CASSPYGSVYEQYF.

The chain is built from TRBV7-2 and TRBJ2-5; D perhaps matches TRBD2 (5 bases). CDR1 is SGHTA and CDR2 is FQGNSA in the germline V gene. There are 14 residues in the CDR3. V lost 7 bases and J lost 10, with 22 bases in between. The CDR3 DNA is TGTGCCAGCACGGGGTCCGGACGGCCTTGGAGCCAGTACTTC. Protein: CASTGSGRPWSQYF.

The CDR3 sequence is CASSFGDSGEQYV. CDR3 DNA sequence: TGTGCCAGCAGTTTCGGGGATTCGGGCGAGCAGTACGTC. V is TRBV6-2 or TRBV6-3 and J is TRBJ2-7; possibly TRBD2 for D (5 bases). Trimming shortened V by 4 bases and J by 6 bases, and 13 bases separated the two germline ends. The CDR3 has 13 residues. CDR1 is MNHEY, CDR2 SVGEGT, per germline.

With respect to this clone: In the same sample, other DNA sequences code for this CDR3. V is TRBV7-3 and J is TRBJ2-7, with D possibly matching TRBD2 (5 bases). The CDR3 runs 13 residues. The V gene lost 2 bases and the J gene lost 3 bases, with 8 bases spanning the gap. Germline values: CDR1 SGHTA, CDR2 FQGTGA. CDR3 DNA sequence: TGTGCCAGCAGCTTATCTGGGAGCTACGAGCAGTACTTC. It specifies CASSLSGSYEQYF.

V gene TRBV3-1 (or the pseudogene TRBV3-2) combines with J gene TRBJ2-7; the D gene is possibly TRBD2 (7 bases). The germline gives CDR1 LGHDT, CDR2 YNNKEL (reference sequence). The CDR3 runs to 14 residues. Trimming removed 3 bases at V and 1 base at J, with 10 bases between. The DNA for the CDR3 is TGTGCCAGCAGCCAGAAGGGGGGGTCCTACGAGCAGTACTTC. It yields the protein CASSQKGGSYEQYF.

This sequence joins TRBV3-1 (or the pseudogene TRBV3-2) and TRBJ2-3; 10 nucleotides match TRBD2. Trimming cost V 4 bases and J 3 bases; bases outside gene matches: 7. Germline V CDR1 and CDR2: LGHDT, YNNKEL (reference sequence). The CDR3 has 16 amino acids. The CDR3 sequence: CASSPLPGLATDTQYF. DNA of the CDR3: TGTGCCAGCAGCCCGCTTCCGGGACTAGCGACAGATACGCAGTATTTT.

The chain couples TRBV3-1 (or the pseudogene TRBV3-2) to TRBJ2-1; no firm D call. The CDR3 runs to 13 residues. V lost 2 bases and J 7 bases, leaving 9 bases between the germline ends. CDR1 is LGHDT, CDR2 YNNKEL, per germline (reference sequence). In DNA, the CDR3 is TGTGCCAGCAGCCAACTTGCGAATAATGAGCAGTTCTTC. The encoded protein is CASSQLANNEQFF.

This sequence joins TRBV18 and TRBJ2-5; TRBD1 might be the D (7 bases). Trimming stripped 6 bases from V and 4 bases from J, with 15 bases between. The CDR3 is made up of 14 amino acids. The germline V gene encodes CDR1 KGHSH and CDR2 LQKENI. The CDR3 DNA follows: TGTGCCAGCTCTATTAGACAGGGAGGAGAGACCCAGTACTTC. Its protein is CASSIRQGGETQYF.